This T cell receptor beta chain is from a study of blood T cell repertoires in COVID-19. Whole-study context: The samples span acute and convalescent COVID-19 from the United States, Italy and Spain. Sources were T cells, B-cell-depleted T cells, or PBMCs; the material itself was cDNA or gDNA.

In the original analysis: Using reference gene primer amplification, nucleated cell counts were estimated. Clones were sequenced by immunoSEQ multiplex PCR, and TCRdb holds only the in-frame ones, with some missing. The V and J calls and the clone size are those of that table, but D and trimming were determined from the DNA. The table shows a few hundred thousand clones, with 80% to 90% occurring only once. This clone was recorded only once. From germline, CDR1 is SEHNR and CDR2 FQNEAQ (reference sequence). This CDR3 contains 14 residues. V was clipped by 4 bases and J by 0 bases, with 7 bases between them.

This TCR was sampled from a man older than 75 with acute or convalescent COVID-19. V is TRBV7-9 and J is TRBJ1-3, with TRBD1 as a possible D gene (5 bases). The specimen was peripheral blood. The CDR3 spells CASSSTVSGNTIYF. In nucleotides, the CDR3 is TGTGCCAGCAGCTCGACAGTCTCTGGAAACACCATATATTTT.